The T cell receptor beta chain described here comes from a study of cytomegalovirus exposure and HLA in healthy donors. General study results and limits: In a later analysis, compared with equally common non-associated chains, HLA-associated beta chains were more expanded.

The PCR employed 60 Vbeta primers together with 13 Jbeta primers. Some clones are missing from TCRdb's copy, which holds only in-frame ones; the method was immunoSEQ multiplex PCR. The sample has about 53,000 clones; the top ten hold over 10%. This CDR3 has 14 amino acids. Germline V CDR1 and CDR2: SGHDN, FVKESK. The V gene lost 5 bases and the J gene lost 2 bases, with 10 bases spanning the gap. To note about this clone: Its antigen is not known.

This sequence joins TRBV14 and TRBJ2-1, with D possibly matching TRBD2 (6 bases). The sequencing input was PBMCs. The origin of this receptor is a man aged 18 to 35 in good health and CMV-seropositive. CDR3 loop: CASSLGLPYNEQFF. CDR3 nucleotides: TGTGCCAGCAGCTTGGGACTCCCCTACAATGAGCAGTTCTTC.